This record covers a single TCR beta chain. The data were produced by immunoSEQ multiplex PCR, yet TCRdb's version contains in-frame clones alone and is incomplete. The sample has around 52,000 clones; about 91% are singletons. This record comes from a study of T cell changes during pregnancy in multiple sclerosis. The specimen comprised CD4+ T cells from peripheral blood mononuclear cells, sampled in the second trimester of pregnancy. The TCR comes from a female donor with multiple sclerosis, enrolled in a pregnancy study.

CDR3 residues: CASTPGRPQETQYF. Written as DNA, the CDR3 is TGTGCCAGCACCCCGGGTAGGCCTCAAGAGACCCAGTACTTC. This chain joins TRBV6-5 and TRBJ2-5; the D is unclear. V dropped 7 bases and J dropped 2 bases, with 14 bases sitting between them. Germline CDR1 MNHEY, CDR2 SVGAGI. The CDR3 has 14 amino acids.